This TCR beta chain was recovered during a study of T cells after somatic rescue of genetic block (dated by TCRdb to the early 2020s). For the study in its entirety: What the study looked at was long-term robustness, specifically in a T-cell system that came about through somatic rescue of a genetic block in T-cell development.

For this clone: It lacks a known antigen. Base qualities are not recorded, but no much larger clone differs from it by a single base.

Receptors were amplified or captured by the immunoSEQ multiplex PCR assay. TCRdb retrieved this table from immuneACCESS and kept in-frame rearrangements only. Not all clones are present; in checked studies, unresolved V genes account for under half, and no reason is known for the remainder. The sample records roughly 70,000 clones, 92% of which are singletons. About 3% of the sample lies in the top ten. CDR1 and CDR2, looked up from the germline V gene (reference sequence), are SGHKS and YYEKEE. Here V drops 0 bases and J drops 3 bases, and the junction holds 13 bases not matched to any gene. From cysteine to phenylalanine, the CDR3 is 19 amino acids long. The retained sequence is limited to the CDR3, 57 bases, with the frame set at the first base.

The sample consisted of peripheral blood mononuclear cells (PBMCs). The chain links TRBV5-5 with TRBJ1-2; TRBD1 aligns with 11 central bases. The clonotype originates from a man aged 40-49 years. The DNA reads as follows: TGTGCCAGCAGCTTGGCGGGACAGGGGGGATTGGGCTGGTACTATGGCTACACCTTC. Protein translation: CASSLAGQGGLGWYYGYTF.